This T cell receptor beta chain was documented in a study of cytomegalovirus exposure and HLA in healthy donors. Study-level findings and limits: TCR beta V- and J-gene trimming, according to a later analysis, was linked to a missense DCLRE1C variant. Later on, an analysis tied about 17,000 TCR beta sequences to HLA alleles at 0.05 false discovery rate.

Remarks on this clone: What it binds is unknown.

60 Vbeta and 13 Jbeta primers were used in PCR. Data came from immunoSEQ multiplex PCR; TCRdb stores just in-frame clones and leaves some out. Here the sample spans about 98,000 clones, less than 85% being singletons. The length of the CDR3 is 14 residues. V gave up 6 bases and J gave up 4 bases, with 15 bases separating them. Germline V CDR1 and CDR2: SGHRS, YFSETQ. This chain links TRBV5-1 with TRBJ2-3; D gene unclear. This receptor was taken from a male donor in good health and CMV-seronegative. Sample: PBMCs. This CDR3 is CASTQTVRADTQYF. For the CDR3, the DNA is TGCGCCAGCACCCAAACGGTACGGGCAGATACGCAGTATTTT. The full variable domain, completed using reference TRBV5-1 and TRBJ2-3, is KAGVTQTPRYLIKTRGQQVTLSCSPISGHRSVSWYQQTPGQGLQFLFEYFSETQRNKGNFPGRFSGRQFSNSRSEMNVSTLELGDSALYLCASTQTVRADTQYFGPGTRLTVL.